A single sample gave rise to the 11 T cell receptor beta chains below, sequenced in a study of siplizumab effects on memory and regulatory T cells (dated by TCRdb to the late 2010s). Libraries were made using the immunoSEQ multiplex PCR assay. TCRdb re-hosts the immuneACCESS table, in-frame sequences only. Its copies lack some clones; in the studies checked, an unresolved V gene accounts for under half of them, and the cause for the rest is not known. This sample gives approximately 60,000 clones in total; less than 80% of them show up just once. The ten largest clones capture roughly 0.4% of the sample. The sequencing input was memory CD4+ T cells sorted from blood. The sample's cell subset or site label, decoded: unstimulated CD4+ memory T cells. Receptors originate from a human donor in good health.

J is TRBJ2-1 and V is TRBV4-1; 15 bases are a match to TRBD2. From germline, CDR1 is MGHRA and CDR2 YSYEKL. The V and J ends lost 4 bases and 0 bases, in that order; junction bases with no gene match: 4. The CDR3 length is 18 residues. The CDR3 bases are TGCGCCAGCAGCCGCGGACTAGCGGGGGGGCGCTCCTACAATGAGCAGTTCTTC. This translates into CASSRGLAGGRSYNEQFF.

This chain connects TRBV27 to TRBJ1-1; 7 bases map to TRBD1. Looked up from germline, CDR1 is MNHEY and CDR2 is SMNVEV (reference sequence). The CDR3 has 14 residues. Unmatched junction bases numbered 5, after V lost 6 bases and J lost 1 base. CDR3: CASSPRQGNTEAFF. The CDR3 DNA follows: TGTGCCAGCAGCCCTCGACAGGGGAACACTGAAGCTTTCTTT.

The chain links TRBV6-1 to TRBJ2-7; TRBD1 is a possible D gene (7 bases). This CDR3 has 15 amino acids. Germline loops: CDR1 MNHNS, CDR2 SASEGT. Trimming stripped 8 bases from V and 2 bases from J, with 19 bases between. The CDR3, as DNA: TGTGCCAGCGCGGGACAGAAAGTACCAACCTACGAGCAGTACTTC. The encoded protein is CASAGQKVPTYEQYF.

The chain carries TRBV11-3 and TRBJ2-3; tentatively, D is TRBD2 (6 bases). CDR1 SGHNT and CDR2 YENEEA come from the germline V gene. Trimming left V 5 bases short and J 1 base short, with 10 bases between. This CDR3 contains 14 residues. The CDR3 DNA reads as TGTGCCAGCAGCACGGGACTCGGCACAGATACGCAGTATTTT. Its protein is CASSTGLGTDTQYF.

The rearrangement links TRBV5-6 to TRBJ1-5; 7 bases map to TRBD1. CDR1 is SGHDT, CDR2 YYEEEE, per germline. The ends lost 0 bases at V and 3 bases at J; junction bases unmatched: 6. The CDR3 runs to 16 residues. For the CDR3, the DNA is TGTGCCAGCAGCTTGGAGTCGGACAGGTACAATCAGCCCCAGCATTTT. Translated: CASSLESDRYNQPQHF.

This clone was seen just once. The CDR3 DNA is TGTGCCAGCAGCTTAGCGTCAGGGCCTAATCAGCCCCAGCATTTT. Its translation is CASSLASGPNQPQHF. The rearrangement joins TRBV7-6 to TRBJ1-5; D is possibly TRBD1 (5 bases). This CDR3 contains 15 residues. Germline CDR1 reads SGHVS; CDR2 reads FNYEAQ. V was pared by 0 bases and J by 4 bases, with 10 bases between.

The chain carries TRBV5-6 and TRBJ1-2, with D unresolved. Between the trimmed V and J ends, which lost 5 bases and 9 bases, there was a span of 17 bases. The CDR3 loop spans 13 amino acids. From germline, CDR1 is SGHDT and CDR2 YYEEEE. The CDR3 nucleotides read TGTGCCAGCAGTCCGTGGCTGGCAGATAGCTACACCTTC. Translating gives CASSPWLADSYTF.

The chain links TRBV4-2 to TRBJ2-3, with 9 positions matching TRBD2. Losses at the gene ends were 1 base for V and 2 bases for J; bases not matched to a gene: 4. Germline CDR1 and CDR2: LGHNA and YNFKEQ. The CDR3 covers 16 residues. CDR3: CASSQGSSGVTDTQYF. CDR3 sequence (DNA): TGTGCCAGCAGCCAAGGCTCTAGCGGGGTCACAGATACGCAGTATTTT.

The chain combines TRBV10-2 with TRBJ2-1; 7 bases map to TRBD2. The germline CDR1 and CDR2 sequences are WSHSY and SAAADI. The ends lost 1 base at V and 5 bases at J; junction bases unmatched: 5. CDR3 length: 15 residues. The CDR3 bases are TGCGCCAGCAGTGAGTGGGCTAGCGGAAACAATGAGCAGTTCTTC. Amino acids: CASSEWASGNNEQFF.

The chain combines TRBV5-1 with TRBJ1-4; D is uncertain. The CDR3 totals 14 residues. Trimming stripped 6 bases from V and 0 bases from J, with 9 bases between. Germline V gene sequence: CDR1 SGHRS, CDR2 YFSETQ. The CDR3 DNA follows: TGCGCCAGCACCGGGTCTGCAACTAATGAAAAACTGTTTTTT. It specifies CASTGSATNEKLFF.

This chain links TRBV27 with TRBJ2-3, with a possible D match to TRBD2 (6 bases). Germline CDR1 and CDR2: MNHEY and SMNVEV (reference sequence). Deletions cut 6 bases from V and 1 base from J, with 11 bases between. This CDR3 has 14 amino acids. This CDR3 is CASSPGDRTDTQYF. The CDR3 region has the DNA TGTGCCAGCAGCCCGGGGGACCGCACAGATACGCAGTATTTT.